The 19 T cell receptor beta chains listed next were all sequenced from one sample in a study of beta chain features in type 1 diabetes. Study-wide findings and caveats: Within each of all four CD4+ subsets, Type 1 diabetes patients had TCRB CDR3s that were moderately but significantly shorter.

No antigen has been identified for these receptors. The sequenced template was cDNA made from the entire isolated RNA. Clones were read by immunoSEQ multiplex PCR, and TCRdb kept only the in-frame ones, dropping some. The table shows 400,000 or so clones, with over 9.5% occurring only once. The sample taken for sequencing was naive CD4+ T cells from blood. The receptor source for this set is a woman aged 18 to 35 with type 1 diabetes.

The CDR3 coding sequence is TGTGCCAGCACCCCGCTAGCGGGAGTTGATGAGCAGTTCTTC. Its protein is CASTPLAGVDEQFF. The chain has TRBV7-3 and TRBJ2-1, with 10 bases aligning to TRBD2. Trimming removed 7 bases from V and 8 bases from J; junction bases left unmatched: 8. Germline loops: CDR1 SGHTA, CDR2 FQGTGA. There are 14 residues in the CDR3.

This clone was observed a handful of times. This chain joins TRBV30 and TRBJ1-1; tentatively, D is TRBD1 (5 bases). V lost 0 bases, J lost 7 bases, and 15 bases lay in between. CDR3 length equals 14 residues. Germline CDR1 and CDR2: GTSNPN and SVGIG (reference sequence). This CDR3 reads CAWSVLTVRSEAFF. As DNA, the CDR3 is TGTGCCTGGAGTGTATTGACAGTTCGAAGTGAAGCTTTCTTT.

In its sample, this clone was seen a few times. The genes are TRBV19 and TRBJ2-5; a possible D gene is TRBD1 (6 bases). The germline V gene encodes CDR1 LNHDA and CDR2 SQIVND (reference sequence). Trimming shortened V by 6 bases and J by 0 bases, and 11 bases separated the two germline ends. This CDR3 is built from 14 residues. The CDR3 DNA is TGTGCCAGTAGGAGGACAGCCGACCAAGAGACCCAGTACTTC. Translated: CASRRTADQETQYF.

There are a few counts of this clone. The CDR3 sequence is CASSSDRGFGETQYF. Written as DNA, the CDR3 is TGCGCCAGCAGCTCGGACAGGGGGTTTGGAGAGACCCAGTACTTC. This chain links TRBV5-1 with TRBJ2-5; 10 bases match TRBD1. The junction had 6 bases not matched to a gene; V was cut back by 3 bases and J by 4 bases. Germline-derived CDR1 and CDR2 are SGHRS and YFSETQ. This CDR3 is built from 15 residues.

Only a few counts were recorded for this clone. V is TRBV29-1 and J is TRBJ2-7; 9 positions match TRBD2. CDR1 SQVTM and CDR2 ANQGSEA come from the germline V gene. There are 14 residues in the CDR3. Germline trimming cut 5 bases from V and 2 bases from J; bases unmatched to any gene: 7. In nucleotides, the CDR3 is TGCAGCGTTATCCCCTGGACTAGCGCCTACGAGCAGTACTTC. Its protein is CSVIPWTSAYEQYF.

The J gene is TRBJ2-7, the V gene TRBV10-3, with D maybe TRBD2 (6 bases). The germline V and J ends were trimmed by 6 bases and 5 bases, with 14 bases remaining between them. The V gene's germline CDR1 is ENHRY and CDR2 SYGVKD. The CDR3 consists of 13 residues. The CDR3 protein is CAIRQEGRNEQYF. The CDR3 DNA is TGTGCCATCAGGCAGGAGGGTCGGAACGAGCAGTACTTC.

This clone was picked up a small number of times. The rearrangement joins TRBV11-3 to TRBJ1-1, with 9 bases aligning to TRBD1. Germline V gene sequence: CDR1 SGHNT, CDR2 YENEEA. Trimming cost V 6 bases and J 4 bases; bases outside gene matches: 9. CDR3 length equals 15 residues. The CDR3, as DNA: TGTGCCAGCAGAGTACAGGGGGCCCCGGTCACTGAAGCTTTCTTT. Its protein product is CASRVQGAPVTEAFF.

A remark on this clone: This sample includes further DNA sequences coding for the same CDR3. The genes are TRBV15 and TRBJ2-1; TRBD2 aligns across 7 bases. The V gene's germline CDR1 is LNHNV and CDR2 YYDKDF (reference sequence). CDR3 length: 15 residues. J gave up 4 bases and V 0 bases, and 3 bases lay outside the gene matches. The CDR3 DNA follows: TGTGCCACCAGCAGAGAGGCTAGCGGTTACAATGAGCAGTTCTTC. This encodes CATSREASGYNEQFF.

In its sample, this clone was seen a few times. The CDR3 nucleotides are TGTGCCAGAACGATTCGGTATGGCTACACCTTC. It yields the protein CARTIRYGYTF. The chain combines TRBV21-1 with TRBJ1-2. TRBV21-1 has pseudogene status. The CDR3 runs to 11 residues.

The rearrangement joins TRBV5-1 to TRBJ2-5; TRBD1 matches 8 bases. The CDR3 has 13 amino acids. Trimming cost V 6 bases and J 4 bases; bases outside gene matches: 5. Germline V gene lookup returns CDR1 SGHRS and CDR2 YFSETQ. The CDR3 protein is CASNAGTGETQYF. Written as DNA, the CDR3 is TGCGCCAGCAATGCCGGGACAGGAGAGACCCAGTACTTC. Variable domain in full (rest from reference TRBV5-1 and TRBJ2-5): KAGVTQTPRYLIKTRGQQVTLSCSPISGHRSVSWYQQTPGQGLQFLFEYFSETQRNKGNFPGRFSGRQFSNSRSEMNVSTLELGDSALYLCASNAGTGETQYFGPGTRLLVL.

The gene calls are TRBV7-9 and TRBJ2-7; tentative D call: TRBD1 (6 bases). Trimming shortened V by 5 bases and J by 5 bases, and 16 bases separated the two germline ends. CDR1 is SEHNR and CDR2 is FQNEAQ in the germline V gene (reference sequence). The CDR3 loop spans 14 amino acids. The CDR3 sequence: CASSGRQDTDEQYF. In DNA, the CDR3 is TGTGCCAGCAGCGGCCGACAGGATACCGACGAGCAGTACTTC.

A few counts support this clone. The chain combines TRBV30 with TRBJ1-1; TRBD1 aligns across 7 bases. The V segment lost 2 bases and the J segment 7 bases; nucleotides outside the gene matches: 13. Germline assignment: CDR1 GTSNPN and CDR2 SVGIG (reference sequence). The CDR3 is 15 amino acids. This chain's CDR3 is CAWSSTLTGKVEAFF. As DNA, the CDR3 is TGTGCCTGGAGTTCCACTCTGACAGGGAAGGTTGAAGCTTTCTTT.

The rearrangement joins TRBV28 to TRBJ2-5; D is unresolved. V gave up 5 bases and J gave up 4 bases, with 14 bases separating them. CDR3 length: 14 amino acids. Per the germline V gene, CDR1 is MDHEN and CDR2 is SYDVKM. The CDR3 DNA follows: TGTGCCAGCAGTCCAACATTTTCTGGAGAGACCCAGTACTTC. As protein: CASSPTFSGETQYF.

CDR3 DNA: TGTGCCTGGAACCCCCGAGGGGGTGGCTACACCTTC. Translation gives CAWNPRGGGYTF. The V call is TRBV30, the J call TRBJ1-2; possibly TRBD1 for D (6 bases). This CDR3 region has 12 residues. Germline lookup yields CDR1 GTSNPN and CDR2 SVGIG (reference sequence). Trimming cost V 4 bases and J 7 bases, with 13 bases left between them.

CDR3 sequence reads: CASSSRQEDNEQFF. CDR3 DNA sequence: TGTGCCAGCAGCTCCCGACAGGAAGACAATGAGCAGTTCTTC. The chain is built from TRBV7-3 and TRBJ2-1, with D possibly matching TRBD1 (6 bases). The CDR3 length is 14 residues. With 4 bases removed from V and 5 bases from J, the gap between germline ends came to 12 bases. Looked up from germline, CDR1 is SGHTA and CDR2 is FQGTGA.

This chain links TRBV19 with TRBJ1-2; no firm D call. The CDR3 consists of 12 residues. Trimming left V 4 bases short and J 8 bases short, with 11 bases between. Per the germline V gene, CDR1 is LNHDA and CDR2 is SQIVND (reference sequence). CDR3 nucleotides: TGTGCCAGTAGTACAAACAGTTTCGGCTACACCTTC. It encodes CASSTNSFGYTF. Full variable domain (missing parts from reference TRBV19 and TRBJ1-2): DGGITQSPKYLFRKEGQNVTLSCEQNLNHDAMYWYRQDPGQGLRLIYYSQIVNDFQKGDIAEGYSVSREKKESFPLTVTSAQKNPTAFYLCASSTNSFGYTFGSGTRLTVV.

A word on this clone: Different DNA sequences within this sample yield the same CDR3. The chain carries TRBV9 and TRBJ2-1; TRBD1 might be the D (5 bases). V was pared by 2 bases and J by 4 bases, with 13 bases between. The V gene's germline CDR1 is SGDLS and CDR2 YYNGEE. This CDR3 spans 15 amino acids. The CDR3 nucleotides are TGTGCCAGCAGCGTTGGGGCTAGTCTATACAATGAGCAGTTCTTC. This gives the protein CASSVGASLYNEQFF.

A few counts support this clone. The chain recombines TRBV25-1 with TRBJ2-1; TRBD2 aligns across 11 bases. The germline V gene encodes CDR1 MGHDK and CDR2 SYGVNS. The CDR3 length is 18 residues. V trimming: 3 bases; J trimming: 5 bases; junction bases outside the gene matches: 12. The CDR3 region has the DNA TGTGCCAGCAGTGATGCCCACTCCGGGACTAGCGGTAACAATGAGCAGTTCTTC. Translation: CASSDAHSGTSGNNEQFF. The full variable domain, rest sourced from reference TRBV25-1 and TRBJ2-1, is EADIYQTPRYLVIGTGKKITLECSQTMGHDKMYWYQQDPGMELHLIHYSYGVNSTEKGDLSSESTVSRIRTEHFPLTLESARPSHTSQYLCASSDAHSGTSGNNEQFFGPGTRLTVL.

The chain is built from TRBV4-3 and TRBJ1-6; D is ambiguous. Germline assignment: CDR1 LGHNA and CDR2 YSLEER. V was trimmed by 0 bases and J by 7 bases, leaving 10 bases between them. This CDR3 region has 15 residues. CDR3 nucleotide sequence: TGCGCCAGCAGCCAAGAAATTCTACGAAATTCACCCCTCCACTTT. Translation: CASSQEILRNSPLHF.